The clone carrying this TCR beta chain occurred a few times. From the 5' RACE reads, TCRdb called clonotypes with MiXCR, one entry per CDR3 protein. The data hold about 190,000 distinct CDR3 sequences, with approximately 16% observed a single time. The data belong to a study of T-cell memory formation after mild COVID-19. Losses at the gene ends were 5 bases for V and 10 bases for J; bases not matched to a gene: 3. This CDR3 spans 12 amino acids. The V gene's germline CDR1 is SNHLY and CDR2 FYNNEI. Sequencing used PBMCs or a T cell subset sorted from them (not recorded which). The V gene is TRBV2, the J gene TRBJ2-1; 9 nucleotides line up with TRBD1. This TCR was sampled from an adult woman who had mild COVID-19 (a few samples of this study predate the infection). Cell type and time point are not known. The CDR3, as DNA: TGTGCCAGCAGTCGGACAGGGGAGGAGCAGTTCTTC. This encodes CASSRTGEEQFF.